This passage covers 27 T cell receptor beta chains from one sample sequenced in a study of glioma-infiltrating T cells. TCR alpha and beta CDR3 regions were amplified from RNA using iRepertoire nested multiplex PCR. MiXCR, applied by TCRdb to the multiplex PCR reads, yields one record per CDR3 protein. The sample lists 300,000 to 450,000 distinct CDR3 sequences, 41% occurring once. Sequences were obtained from glioma tissue, nonneoplastic brain tissue, or PBMCs (not recorded which). The receptors stem from a human donor with low-grade glioma or glioblastoma, undergoing nonglioma brain surgery, or in good health (not recorded which).

The chain combines TRBV6-5 with TRBJ2-1; TRBD2 agrees at 7 bases. V dropped 2 bases and J dropped 4; count of bases not matched to a gene: 5. The CDR3 sequence is 15 residues long. The germline V gene encodes CDR1 MNHEY and CDR2 SVGAGI. The CDR3 DNA is TGTGCCAGCAGTTACAGCCTAGCGGTATACAATGAGCAGTTCTTC. Translating gives CASSYSLAVYNEQFF.

V and J are TRBV3-1 and TRBJ2-7, with 9 nucleotides matching TRBD2. CDR1 is LGHDT and CDR2 is YNNKEL in the germline V gene (reference sequence). V was pared by 1 base and J by 2 bases, with 9 bases of the junction left unmatched. The CDR3 consists of 17 residues. The CDR3 bases are TGTGCCAGCAGCCAAGGAATGCGACTAGCGGCGGCCTACGAGCAGTACTTC. This sequence encodes CASSQGMRLAAAYEQYF.

This clonotype came up a few times. V gene TRBV5-1 combines with J gene TRBJ1-5; D remains ambiguous. This CDR3 is built from 15 residues. Trimming stripped 0 bases from V and 0 bases from J, with 7 bases between. Germline lookup yields CDR1 SGHRS and CDR2 YFSETQ. CDR3: CASSLDGDSNQPQHF. CDR3 DNA sequence: TGCGCCAGCAGCTTGGATGGGGATAGCAATCAGCCCCAGCATTTT.

The V and J genes are TRBV7-2 and TRBJ2-1, with TRBD2 matching over 11 bases. This CDR3 contains 18 residues. Germline CDR1 and CDR2: SGHTA and FQGNSA. The J segment lost 0 bases and the V segment lost 7 bases, leaving 11 bases of the junction unmatched. The CDR3 sequence: CASTGLAGGPSSYNEQFF. In DNA, the CDR3 is TGTGCCAGCACCGGGCTAGCGGGAGGCCCGAGCTCCTACAATGAGCAGTTCTTC.

This clonotype occurred many times. This CDR3 is CASSQGLAHYNEQFF. For the CDR3, the DNA is TGCGCCAGCAGCCAAGGACTAGCCCACTACAATGAGCAGTTCTTC. The chain is built from TRBV4-3 and TRBJ2-1; 7 bases are shared with TRBD2. In germline, CDR1 is LGHNA, CDR2 YSLEER. The CDR3 is 15 amino acids. V lost 1 base to trimming and J lost 3 bases; unmatched junction nucleotides: 3.

This clonotype was counted a few times. V gene TRBV27 combines with J gene TRBJ1-2; tentatively, D is TRBD1 (5 bases). This CDR3 has 14 amino acids. CDR1 is MNHEY, CDR2 SMNVEV, per germline (reference sequence). Trimming cost V 4 bases and J 7 bases, with 16 bases left between them. CDR3 in amino acids: CASSSGPYVVGYTF. CDR3 nucleotide sequence: TGTGCCAGCAGTTCAGGGCCGTATGTAGTTGGCTACACCTTC.

The chain carries TRBV28 and TRBJ2-7; TRBD2 is a possible D gene (6 bases). The germline gives CDR1 MDHEN, CDR2 SYDVKM. The CDR3 contains 11 residues. Trimming took 4 bases from V and 12 from J, leaving 13 bases between them. Here the CDR3 reads CASSSRGTLYF. The CDR3 region has the DNA TGTGCCAGCAGTTCACGCGGGACTCTGTACTTC.

The chain joins TRBV6-2 or TRBV6-3 to TRBJ2-1; 13 bases match TRBD2. The CDR3 sequence is 16 residues long. Germline-derived CDR1 and CDR2 are MNHEY and SVGEGT. V gave up 5 bases and J gave up 3 bases; unmatched junction bases: 4. The CDR3 loop reads CASSPRTSGSYNEQFF. CDR3 sequence (DNA): TGTGCCAGCAGTCCGCGGACTAGCGGGAGCTACAATGAGCAGTTCTTC.

The sample holds a few counts of this clonotype. The rearrangement joins TRBV25-1 to TRBJ2-3; D assignment may be TRBD1 or TRBD2 (5 bases each). Germline CDR1 reads MGHDK; CDR2 reads SYGVNS. The V end lost 5 bases, the J end lost 3 bases, and 9 bases lay between the germline ends. The CDR3 has 13 amino acids. The CDR3 loop reads CASSKGSTDTQYF. In nucleotides, the CDR3 is TGTGCCAGCAGTAAGGGGAGTACAGATACGCAGTATTTT.

The V call is TRBV12-3 or TRBV12-4, the J call TRBJ1-5, with 8 bases fitting TRBD1. With 4 bases clipped from V and 9 bases from J, the junction kept 5 bases outside the gene matches. This CDR3 comprises 13 residues. The CDR3 loop reads CASSSRTGWPQHF. CDR3 in DNA: TGTGCCAGCAGTTCCAGGACAGGGTGGCCCCAGCATTTT.

This clonotype was seen many times. V is TRBV27 and J is TRBJ1-3; 7 positions match TRBD1. The CDR3 has 13 amino acids. CDR1 is MNHEY and CDR2 is SMNVEV in the germline V gene (reference sequence). The junction had 3 bases not matched to a gene; V was cut back by 3 bases and J by 7 bases. The CDR3 spells CASSFLQGNTIYF. DNA for the CDR3: TGTGCCAGCAGTTTCTTACAGGGGAACACCATATATTTT.

In the case of this clonotype: The junction and the germline gene differ at one end; a read error may be behind it. CDR3 sequence (DNA): TGTGCCGGCCTGGGAATGAACGCTGAAGCTTTCTTT. Translating it yields CAGLGMNAEAFF. The V call is TRBV6-2 or TRBV6-3, the J call TRBJ1-1; unclear D gene. Germline V gene sequence: CDR1 MNHEY, CDR2 SVGEGT. CDR3 length equals 12 residues.

Regarding this clonotype: With a much larger clone just one base away, this may be a read error. The chain couples TRBV6-2 or TRBV6-3 to TRBJ1-2; D is perhaps TRBD1 (6 bases). This CDR3 has 14 amino acids. V lost 4 bases and J lost 8, with 17 bases in between. The V gene's germline CDR1 is MNHEY and CDR2 SVGEGT. This chain's CDR3 is CASSLYWGLEGYTF. CDR3 coding DNA: TGTGCCAGCAGTTTATATTGGGGGCTCGAGGGCTACACCTTC.

This clonotype was observed a handful of times. This chain joins TRBV20-1 and TRBJ2-3, with 7 nucleotides matching TRBD2. Trimming cost V 7 bases and J 1 base; bases outside gene matches: 2. CDR1 DFQATT and CDR2 SNEGSKA come from the germline V gene (reference sequence). CDR3 length equals 12 residues. The CDR3 loop reads CSGRGGTDTQYF. CDR3 coding DNA: TGCAGTGGCCGGGGGGGCACAGATACGCAGTATTTT.

The chain combines TRBV5-1 with TRBJ1-1; perhaps TRBD1 as D (5 bases). The V gene's germline CDR1 is SGHRS and CDR2 YFSETQ. This CDR3 region has 15 residues. V gave up 0 bases and J gave up 5 bases, with 14 bases separating them. This chain's CDR3 is CASSLASGGGTEAFF. Written as DNA, the CDR3 is TGCGCCAGCAGCTTGGCCTCGGGGGGAGGGACTGAAGCTTTCTTT.

This clonotype was observed many times. The chain combines TRBV20-1 with TRBJ2-3, with 10 bases that match TRBD2. Germline-derived CDR1 and CDR2 are DFQATT and SNEGSKA (reference sequence). The CDR3 has 15 residues. J gave up 4 bases and V 0 bases, and 4 bases lay outside the gene matches. CDR3 bases: TGCAGTGCTAGAGATGCAGCGGGAGGGCCAGATACGCAGTATTTT. As protein: CSARDAAGGPDTQYF.

This clonotype was detected ten times or more. This chain joins TRBV6-1 and TRBJ1-1, with TRBD1 matching 11 bases. In germline, CDR1 is MNHNS, CDR2 SASEGT. Losses at the gene ends were 7 bases for V and 8 bases for J; bases not matched to a gene: 9. The CDR3 has 14 amino acids. The CDR3 coding sequence is TGTGCCAGCACACGGACAGGGGGCAATAGAGAAGCTTTCTTT. Its protein product is CASTRTGGNREAFF.

The table lists this clonotype with a few counts. The CDR3 spells CASNDPARSYNEQFF. The DNA for the CDR3 is TGTGCCAGCAACGACCCGGCCCGCTCCTACAATGAGCAGTTCTTC. The chain recombines TRBV2 with TRBJ2-1, with D unclear. CDR1 and CDR2 (germline): SNHLY, FYNNEI. V was clipped by 7 bases and J by 0 bases, with 13 bases between them. The CDR3 length is 15 residues.

This chain links TRBV7-8 with TRBJ1-1; D perhaps matches TRBD1 (6 bases). Germline V gene lookup returns CDR1 SGHVS and CDR2 FQNEAQ. The CDR3 contains 15 residues. The germline V and J ends were trimmed by 5 bases and 1 base, with 14 bases remaining between them. The CDR3 DNA is TGTGCCAGCAGCGCAGGCCCCAGGGGGAACACTGAAGCTTTCTTT. Its translation is CASSAGPRGNTEAFF.

This clonotype was seen only a few times. The chain links TRBV2 to TRBJ1-2, with D unresolved. Per the germline V gene, CDR1 is SNHLY and CDR2 is FYNNEI. Deletions cut 5 bases from V and 2 bases from J, with 15 bases between. The CDR3 totals 15 residues. The CDR3 DNA sequence: TGTGCCAGCAGTCCCTCTCGGGCTCTCAACTATGGCTACACCTTC. It codes for CASSPSRALNYGYTF.

This clonotype has ten or more counts. The CDR3 DNA is TGTGCCAGCAGTTTAACAGGCGTAAGCGGCTACACCTTC. Amino acid sequence: CASSLTGVSGYTF. This sequence joins TRBV27 and TRBJ1-2; D possibly corresponds to TRBD1 (5 bases). This CDR3 is built from 13 residues. The V end was cut by 2 bases, the J end by 8 bases, with 12 bases between. CDR1 MNHEY and CDR2 SMNVEV come from the germline V gene (reference sequence).

Only a few counts were recorded for this clonotype. The chain carries TRBV28 and TRBJ1-2; 11 nucleotides align to TRBD1. The CDR3 sequence is 14 residues long. Germline V gene data show CDR1 as MDHEN and CDR2 as SYDVKM. J lost 7 bases, V lost 3 bases, and 4 bases had no gene match. The CDR3 nucleotides read TGTGCCAGCAGTTTGGACAGGGGGCAGCTTGGCTACACCTTC. It translates to CASSLDRGQLGYTF.

This clonotype was counted at least ten times. V usage is TRBV6-1 and J usage is TRBJ1-5; no clear D. Trimming took off 5 bases at V and 0 bases at J, with 14 bases between the two ends. This CDR3 contains 16 residues. CDR1 is MNHNS and CDR2 is SASEGT in the germline V gene. For the CDR3, the DNA is TGTGCCAGCAGTAGCCGGGCAGCCTATAGCAATCAGCCCCAGCATTTT. As protein: CASSSRAAYSNQPQHF.

There are many counts of this clonotype. The chain has TRBV28 and TRBJ2-7; unclear D gene. Per germline, CDR1 MDHEN and CDR2 SYDVKM. This CDR3 is built from 18 residues. V shed 3 bases and J shed 3 bases, with 24 bases lying between them. The CDR3 loop reads CASSLSLLFGAEIYEQYF. CDR3 DNA: TGTGCCAGCAGTTTGTCTCTATTGTTTGGTGCGGAGATCTACGAGCAGTACTTC.

As regards this clonotype: This may be a read error: a much more frequent sequence differs by one nucleotide. The rearrangement uses TRBV6-2 or TRBV6-3 and TRBJ2-1; D gene ambiguous. This CDR3 spans 12 amino acids. Germline-derived CDR1 and CDR2 are MNHEY and SVGEGT. CDR3 residues: CASSWLDHEEFF. The CDR3 coding sequence is TGTGCCAGCAGCTGGCTAGACCATGAGGAGTTCTTC.

This chain links TRBV2 with TRBJ1-1; no reliable D call. The CDR3 covers 13 residues. Trimming shortened V by 7 bases and J by 1 base, and 10 bases separated the two germline ends. Germline CDR1 and CDR2: SNHLY and FYNNEI. As DNA, the CDR3 is TGTGCCAGCATGTTTAACGGGAACACTGAAGCTTTCTTT. Amino acid sequence: CASMFNGNTEAFF.

This clonotype was counted ten times or more. The genes are TRBV20-1 and TRBJ1-2; D is unresolved. Germline CDR1 is DFQATT and CDR2 is SNEGSKA (reference sequence). This CDR3 has 13 amino acids. V was shortened by 3 bases and J by 4 bases, with 12 bases between the two germline ends. CDR3 bases: TGCAGTGCTAGGGCCAGAGACTTCTATGGCTACACCTTC. Amino acid sequence: CSARARDFYGYTF.